Sequencing of this T cell receptor beta chain was carried out in a study of blood T cell repertoires in COVID-19 (dated by TCRdb to between 2020 and 2021). Looking at the study overall: The collaborator samples originated in the United States, Italy and Spain and spanned the acute and convalescent phases of COVID-19. The material from the prospective study consisted of cDNA or gDNA derived from T cells, B-cell-depleted T cells, or PBMCs. Deeply sampled blood TCRbeta repertoires from subjects exposed to, actively infected with, or recovered from COVID-19 were included in the dataset. The repertoires were released in a freely available public database intended as a resource for research on the immune response to SARS-CoV-2. Samples were obtained from the ongoing ImmuneRACE study (first 160 participants) and from approximately 1,200 subjects provided by 6 global collaborators. Sample metadata almost always included a de-identified subject ID, COVID-19 status, age in years and sex. Where HLA class I and class II types were available, the types were taken from metadata supplied by the sample provider, not from assay-based typing. Here is what the overall study found, with its caveats: How much clinical and demographic metadata was included differed by source and by participant, and the metadata was provided uncurated.

TCRbeta CDR3 regions were amplified from genomic DNA using the immunoSEQ Assay, a bias-controlled multiplex PCR. The authors' analysis ran thus. Nucleated cell counts per sample were estimated from amplification of reference gene primers within the assay. Sequence reads were collapsed and filtered to measure the absolute abundance of every unique TCRbeta CDR3 rearrangement. Productive Simpson clonality was computed per sample as the square root of Simpson's diversity index over productive rearrangements. Held by TCRdb, this immuneACCESS table contains in-frame sequences only and omits some clones. Under half of the omission traces to an unresolved V gene where checked; the cause of the rest is unknown. Clone size and the V and J calls come from that table; the DNA yielded D and trimming. The sample table contains 250,000 to 350,000 clones; only one count was recorded for about nine tenths of them. The ten largest clones represent roughly 2% of the sample.

Another Seattle source contributed samples from volunteer blood donors who had recovered from COVID-19. Each collaborating institution followed its own protocols to collect whole blood in K2EDTA tubes. Collaborator samples were shipped for TCRbeta analysis as frozen whole blood, isolated PBMCs, or DNA extracted from either sample type. The CDR3 starts with the cysteine, ends with the phenylalanine, and has 14 residues. The sequence is cut down to CDR3 DNA, 42 bases in frame from base 1. According to the germline V gene, CDR1 reads SGHDT and CDR2 reads YYEEEE. Trimming removed 2 bases from V and 2 bases from J, leaving 10 bases between the germline ends. About this clone: Its antigen has not been determined. No qualities accompany the bases; no much larger clone lies one base away.

The sequence derives from a woman in her forties or fifties who had recovered from COVID-19. The chain is assembled from TRBV5-6 and TRBJ2-5, and perhaps TRBD1 as D gene, on 5 matching bases. The sequencing sample was made of peripheral blood. The CDR3 has the sequence CASSFRAIQETQYF. The nucleotide sequence reads as follows: TGTGCCAGCAGCTTCAGGGCGATACAAGAGACCCAGTACTTC.